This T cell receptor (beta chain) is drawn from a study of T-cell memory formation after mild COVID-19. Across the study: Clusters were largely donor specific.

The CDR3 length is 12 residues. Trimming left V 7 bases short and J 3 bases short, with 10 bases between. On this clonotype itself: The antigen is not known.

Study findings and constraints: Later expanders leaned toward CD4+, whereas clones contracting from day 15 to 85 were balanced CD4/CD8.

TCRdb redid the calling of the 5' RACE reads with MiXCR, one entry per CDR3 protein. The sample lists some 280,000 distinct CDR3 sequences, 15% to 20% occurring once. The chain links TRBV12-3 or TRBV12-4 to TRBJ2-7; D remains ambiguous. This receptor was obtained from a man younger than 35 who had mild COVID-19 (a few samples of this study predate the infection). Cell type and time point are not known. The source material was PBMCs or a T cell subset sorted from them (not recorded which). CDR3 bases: TGTGCCAGCACCCCGGGCGGCTACGAGCAGTACTTC. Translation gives CASTPGGYEQYF.